Detailed here is one TCR beta chain. This specimen includes other DNA sequences encoding the same CDR3. The data were obtained in a study of blood T cell repertoires in COVID-19. The repertoire was sequenced with immunoSEQ multiplex PCR; TCRdb's copy has only in-frame clones and lacks some. The sample yields under 100,000 clones, 89% seen once. Germline CDR1 reads SGHRS; CDR2 reads YFSETQ. The CDR3 has 15 residues. V lost 0 bases to trimming and J lost 0 bases, with 6 bases between them. The clonotype comes from a woman in her 70s with acute or convalescent COVID-19. The V and J genes are TRBV5-1 and TRBJ1-4; D is uncertain. What was sequenced was peripheral blood. CDR3 in amino acids: CASSLGAATNEKLFF. CDR3 DNA sequence: TGCGCCAGCAGCTTGGGTGCGGCAACTAATGAAAAACTGTTTTTT. Filled out from reference TRBV5-1 and TRBJ1-4, the complete variable domain reads KAGVTQTPRYLIKTRGQQVTLSCSPISGHRSVSWYQQTPGQGLQFLFEYFSETQRNKGNFPGRFSGRQFSNSRSEMNVSTLELGDSALYLCASSLGAATNEKLFFGSGTQLSVL.